This T cell receptor (beta chain) was captured in a study of T-cell reconstitution after alpha-beta-depleted transplantation in children. The CDR3 length is 14 residues. V dropped 4 bases and J dropped 0 bases, with 11 bases sitting between them. Germline V CDR1 and CDR2: SQVTM, ANQGSEA. Study-wide results and limits: In patients about two months after transplant, alpha-beta T cells reportedly arose from several hundred expanded graft clones. Some patients' high day-60 TCRbeta diversity was traced to surviving recipient T cells and thymic progenitors. T-cell numbers and diversity, one year after transplant, stemmed largely from T cells that were newly produced.

Notes on this clonotype: The antigen is undetermined. Given a much more abundant clone one base away, this may be a read error.

For TCRbeta, the library was prepared with unique molecular identifiers. Each CDR3 protein gets one entry after TCRdb re-called the PCR reads with MiXCR. The profile shows 200,000 to 250,000 distinct CDR3 sequences, 11% of them singletons. The starting material was PBMCs, obtained before TCRalphabeta/CD19-depleted stem cell transplant. The receptor's source is a child under two years old with acute myeloid leukemia, due to receive a stem cell transplant. This sequence joins TRBV29-1 and TRBJ2-3; no clear D. The CDR3: CSVGSRASTDTQYF. DNA of the CDR3: TGCAGCGTTGGATCGCGCGCTAGCACAGATACGCAGTATTTT.